The rows below give T cell receptor beta chains drawn from one sample of a study of vaccination effects on CD4 cells after COVID-19. The data were produced by immunoSEQ multiplex PCR, yet TCRdb's version contains in-frame clones alone and is incomplete. Counted here are under 75,000 clones, over 70% occurring once; the ten biggest clones make up 12%. Their recognized antigens are unknown. Sequenced material: CD4+ T cells from PBMCs cultured with SARS-CoV-2 spike peptides, taken before COVID-19 vaccination. All receptors derive from a human donor who received a COVID-19 vaccine. CDR3s include the opening cysteine and the closing phenylalanine or tryptophan. The D gene is left open where the match is weak. Not all rows give a size; the values are once, few, many and, for expanded clones, a class.

clone size	D gene	V gene	J gene	CDR3 DNA	CDR3 protein
NA	NA	TRBV18	TRBJ1-3	TGTGCCAGCTCACCATCGAGCTCTGGAAACACCATATATTTT	CASSPSSSGNTIYF
NA	TRBD1	TRBV18	TRBJ1-6	TGTGCCAGCTCACCCGGACAGGGACATTCACCCCTCCACTTT	CASSPGQGHSPLHF
few	TRBD1	TRBV5-1	TRBJ2-1	TGCGCCAGCAGCTTGACGACAGGGGTTAGGGAGCAGTTCTTC	CASSLTTGVREQFF
NA	NA	TRBV7-9	TRBJ1-1	TGTGCCAGCAGCCGGGGACCTCCGGGGGGCACTGAAGCTTTCTTT	CASSRGPPGGTEAFF
once	TRBD1	TRBV27	TRBJ1-2	TGTGCCAGCAGCCCCTTTCCCGGGACAGCCTATGGCTACACCTTC	CASSPFPGTAYGYTF
once	TRBD1	TRBV15	TRBJ1-3	TGTGCCACCAGCAGACCTGGGACAGGGGCAAAGAACACCATATATTTT	CATSRPGTGAKNTIYF
NA	NA	TRBV15	TRBJ1-1	TGTGCCACCAGCAGAGTTTCCGCCGGCACTGAAGCTTTCTTT	CATSRVSAGTEAFF
NA	TRBD1	TRBV12-5	TRBJ2-3	TGTGCTTCGGACAGGGGGCGCCCAGATACGCAGTATTTT	CASDRGRPDTQYF
NA	TRBD1	TRBV6-5	TRBJ1-2	TGTGCCACCGGAACAGGGGGCGCGTTGGGTGGCTACACCTTC	CATGTGGALGGYTF
NA	NA	TRBV5-4	TRBJ2-3	TGTGCCAGCAGCTTAAGCACAGATACGCAGTATTTT	CASSLSTDTQYF
NA	NA	TRBV5-8	TRBJ1-5	TGTGCCAGCACCCCGGGCCTCAATCAGCCCCAGCATTTT	CASTPGLNQPQHF
NA	NA	TRBV6-5	TRBJ2-5	TGTGCCAGCAGTTACCTAAGGACGGGTGGAGGAGAGACCCAGTACTTC	CASSYLRTGGGETQYF
NA	NA	TRBV5-1	TRBJ1-3	TGCGCCAGCAGCATCGGGATTGCGGGAAACACCATATATTTT	CASSIGIAGNTIYF
NA	NA	TRBV6-5	TRBJ2-5	TGTGCCAGCCGGGGTGCGGGGGAGACCCAGTACTTC	CASRGAGETQYF
NA	TRBD2	TRBV5-1	TRBJ2-5	TGCGCCAGCAGCTTACTAGTCCTAGCGGGGGGGCCTAACCAAGAGACCCAGTACTTC	CASSLLVLAGGPNQETQYF
NA	TRBD1	TRBV18	TRBJ2-2	TGTGCCAGCTCACCCCTAGCCGGGACAGGGGTGAACACCGGGGAGCTGTTTTTT	CASSPLAGTGVNTGELFF
NA	NA	TRBV4-3	TRBJ2-5	TGCGCCAGCAGCCAAGCCGAGACAGGCGGCGGGGTGGCGACCCAGTACTTC	CASSQAETGGGVATQYF
NA	NA	TRBV7-2	TRBJ1-2	TGTGCCAGCAGCCCTGACCCTAACTATGGCTACACCTTC	CASSPDPNYGYTF
once	TRBD1	TRBV18	TRBJ1-4	TGTGCCAGCTCACTACAGACAGGGATGGGTGAAAAACTGTTTTTT	CASSLQTGMGEKLFF
few	NA	TRBV6-5	TRBJ1-4	TGTGCCAGCAGGAGCGGGGCCGATAATGAAAAACTGTTTTTT	CASRSGADNEKLFF
NA	NA	TRBV30	TRBJ1-1	TGTGCCTGTAAAAGGGGGACGGTGAACACTGAAGCTTTCTTT	CACKRGTVNTEAFF
NA	NA	TRBV3-1/TRBV3-2	TRBJ2-5	TGTGCCAGCAGCCAAGACAGTTCGGGGGAGACCCAGTACTTC	CASSQDSSGETQYF
few	NA	TRBV5-8	TRBJ1-5	TGTGCCAGCAGCCCATATAGTCAGCCCCAGCATTTT	CASSPYSQPQHF
NA	NA	TRBV6-4	TRBJ2-3	TGTGCCAGCAGTGACGAGCTCACTAGCACAGATACGCAGTATTTT	CASSDELTSTDTQYF
NA	TRBD1	TRBV5-8	TRBJ2-3	TGTGCCTCCCCACAACCCCCGGGACAGACCACAGATACGCAGTATTTT	CASPQPPGQTTDTQYF
NA	NA	TRBV5-1	TRBJ1-2	TGCGCCAGCAGCTCCCTCGGAGAGTACAGTGGCTACACCTTC	CASSSLGEYSGYTF
NA	TRBD1	TRBV6-2/TRBV6-3	TRBJ1-5	TGTGCCAGCAGTAACAGGGGGCTCAGCAATCAGCCCCAGCATTTT	CASSNRGLSNQPQHF
NA	NA	TRBV7-2	TRBJ1-1	TGTGCCAGCAGCTTAGATCCCGTGACGAACACTGAAGCTTTCTTT	CASSLDPVTNTEAFF
NA	TRBD1	TRBV4-3	TRBJ1-6	TGCGCCAGCAGCCGCAACCAGGGGGATTCACCCCTCCACTTT	CASSRNQGDSPLHF
NA	NA	TRBV19	TRBJ2-1	TGTGCTAGTAGTATAGATCTATCAAGGACATACAATGAGCAGTTCTTC	CASSIDLSRTYNEQFF
NA	NA	TRBV15	TRBJ2-5	TGTGCCACCAGCAGAGATGTAGTAGAGACCCAGTACTTC	CATSRDVVETQYF
NA	NA	TRBV18	TRBJ2-2	TGTGCCAGCTCAGGTAGCGTCGGGGAGCTGTTTTTT	CASSGSVGELFF